This TCR beta chain was sequenced in a study of T cell responses to AZD1222 COVID-19 vaccine. Sequencing used immunoSEQ multiplex PCR; TCRdb keeps in-frame clones, though not all of them. The sample records about 150,000 clones, approximately 89% being singletons. The germline gives CDR1 LNHDA, CDR2 SQIVND (reference sequence). With 10 bases clipped from V and 9 bases from J, the junction kept 11 bases outside the gene matches. This CDR3 spans 12 amino acids. General study findings and limits: White British donors predominated, females outnumbered males, and clonal diversity was possibly underestimated.

Comment on this clone: No antigen is known for it.

The rearrangement uses TRBV19 and TRBJ2-5; 7 bases agree with TRBD2. The clonotype originates from an adult in good health. The material was peripheral blood, obtained on day 0 of AZD1222 vaccination. The CDR3 is CATAGLDGAQYF. CDR3 in DNA: TGTGCCACAGCGGGACTCGACGGGGCCCAGTACTTC. Variable domain in full (rest from reference TRBV19 and TRBJ2-5): DGGITQSPKYLFRKEGQNVTLSCEQNLNHDAMYWYRQDPGQGLRLIYYSQIVNDFQKGDIAEGYSVSREKKESFPLTVTSAQKNPTAFYLCATAGLDGAQYFGPGTRLLVL.